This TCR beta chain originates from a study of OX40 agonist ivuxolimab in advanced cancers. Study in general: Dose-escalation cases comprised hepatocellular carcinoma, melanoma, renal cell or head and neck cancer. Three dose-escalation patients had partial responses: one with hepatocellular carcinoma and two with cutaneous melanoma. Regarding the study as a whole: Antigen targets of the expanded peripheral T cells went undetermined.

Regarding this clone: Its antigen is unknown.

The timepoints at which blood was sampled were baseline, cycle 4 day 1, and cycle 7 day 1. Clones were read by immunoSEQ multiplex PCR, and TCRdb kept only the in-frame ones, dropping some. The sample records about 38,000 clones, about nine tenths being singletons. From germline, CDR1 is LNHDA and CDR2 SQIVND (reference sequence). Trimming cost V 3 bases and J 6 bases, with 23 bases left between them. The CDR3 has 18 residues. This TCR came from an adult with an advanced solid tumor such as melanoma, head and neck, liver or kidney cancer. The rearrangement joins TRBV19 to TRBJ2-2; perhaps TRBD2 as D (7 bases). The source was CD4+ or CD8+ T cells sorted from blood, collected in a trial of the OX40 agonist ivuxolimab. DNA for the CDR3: TGTGCCAGTAGTATCTCTCCCGGGGGGCGGGAGTCGGCCGGGGAGCTGTTTTTT. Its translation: CASSISPGGRESAGELFF.